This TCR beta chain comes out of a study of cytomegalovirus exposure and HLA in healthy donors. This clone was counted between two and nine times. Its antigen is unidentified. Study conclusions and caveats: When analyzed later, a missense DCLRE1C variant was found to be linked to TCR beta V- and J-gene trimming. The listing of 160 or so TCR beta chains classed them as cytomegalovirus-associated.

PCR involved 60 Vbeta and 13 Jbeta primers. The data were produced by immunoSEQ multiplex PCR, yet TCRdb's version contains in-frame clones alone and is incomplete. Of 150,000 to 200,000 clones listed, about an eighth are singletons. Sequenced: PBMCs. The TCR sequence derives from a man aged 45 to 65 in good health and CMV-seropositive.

CDR3 in DNA: TGTGCCAGCAGCGCTCCAGGGGGAACGGGAAACACCATATATTTT. Translating it yields CASSAPGGTGNTIYF. The chain links TRBV11-2 to TRBJ1-3; 7 nucleotides align to TRBD1. The V and J ends lost 5 bases and 4 bases, in that order; junction bases with no gene match: 8. Germline values: CDR1 SGHAT, CDR2 FQNNGV. The CDR3 is made up of 15 amino acids.